Listed below are T cell receptor beta chains from one sample, sequenced in a study of cytomegalovirus exposure and HLA in healthy donors. Only in-frame clones appear in the TCRdb table, and some are missing; sequencing was by immunoSEQ multiplex PCR. Of approximately 150,000 clones in the sample, 61% were seen once. The material sequenced was PBMCs. Receptors were obtained from a male donor in good health and CMV-seronegative. The CDR3 runs from the conserved cysteine through the conserved F or W. D genes are given only for firm matches. Clone size is stated in some rows and not others, as once, few, many or a class when expanded.

TRBV5-1,.,.,TRBJ1-2,TGCGCCAGCAGCCCACAAGCGAACTATGGCTACACCTTC,CASSPQANYGYTF
TRBV4-1,.,.,TRBJ2-7,TGCGCCAGCAGCCACAACTACGAGCAGTACTTC,CASSHNYEQYF
TRBV18,.,.,TRBJ1-2,TGTGCCAGCTCACCGGAGTTAAACTATGGCTACACCTTC,CASSPELNYGYTF
TRBV6-5,TRBD1,few,TRBJ1-3,TGTGCCAGCAGAAGGGGGCAGGGCTCTGGAAACACCATATATTTT,CASRRGQGSGNTIYF
TRBV5-1,TRBD2,.,TRBJ2-5,TGCGCCAGCAGCCAACTAGCGGGGGGCCCTCAAGAGACCCAGTACTTC,CASSQLAGGPQETQYF
TRBV4-3,TRBD1,.,TRBJ1-2,TGCGCCAGCAGCCCCCGGACAGGGCAGCGCTACACCTTC,CASSPRTGQRYTF
TRBV27,.,few,TRBJ1-5,TGTGCCAGCAGTTTAATCAGGGTTGCTGAGCCCCAGCATTTT,CASSLIRVAEPQHF
TRBV6-1,.,.,TRBJ1-1,TGTGCCAGCAGCCATAAGGTCAGGGTTTGGGAAGCTTTCTTT,CASSHKVRVWEAFF
TRBV6-6,TRBD1,.,TRBJ1-2,TGTGCCAGCAGTTACCCCGGGACAGGTAACTATGGCTACACCTTC,CASSYPGTGNYGYTF
TRBV20-1,TRBD1,.,TRBJ2-1,TGCATAGGACAGGATGCCCGGGAGCAGTTCTTC,CIGQDAREQFF
TRBV11-2,TRBD1,.,TRBJ2-7,TGTGCCAGCAGTAACAGGGGGATGACGGGCGAGCAGTACTTC,CASSNRGMTGEQYF
TRBV11-2,.,.,TRBJ1-4,TGTGCCAGCAGACCAGGGATCCAGGATGAAAAACTGTTTTTT,CASRPGIQDEKLFF
TRBV5-1,TRBD2,few,TRBJ2-1,TGCGCCAGCAGTTCCGGACTAGCGGGGGCCTCAAGCGAGCAGTTCTTC,CASSSGLAGASSEQFF
TRBV28,.,few,TRBJ1-5,TGTGCCAGCAGTTACTTAAATCAGCCCCAGCATTTT,CASSYLNQPQHF
TRBV7-2,.,.,TRBJ1-5,TGTGCCAGCAGCCCCCTGGCAGGGAACCAGCCCCAGCATTTT,CASSPLAGNQPQHF
TRBV29-1,TRBD1,few,TRBJ2-7,TGCAGCGTTGCCGGGACAGGGGCCTTCTACGAGCAGTACTTC,CSVAGTGAFYEQYF
TRBV5-1,.,many,TRBJ2-3,TGCGCCAGCAGCCCCATCGGGGTGGGTGATACGCAGTATTTT,CASSPIGVGDTQYF
TRBV7-2,.,.,TRBJ2-5,TGTGCCAGCAGCTCCAGGGTTGTGCAAGAGACCCAGTACTTC,CASSSRVVQETQYF
TRBV5-4,TRBD1,.,TRBJ2-1,TGTGCCAGCAGCCCCGGACAGGGCTCCTACAATGAGCAGTTCTTC,CASSPGQGSYNEQFF
TRBV7-2,TRBD2,.,TRBJ2-7,TGTGCCAGCAGCTCGACGGGGGGCTACGAGCAGTACTTC,CASSSTGGYEQYF
TRBV5-8,TRBD1,.,TRBJ1-5,TGTGCCAGCAGCTTGGACAGGGGCCCGAGCAATCAGCCCCAGCATTTT,CASSLDRGPSNQPQHF
TRBV2,.,.,TRBJ2-2,TGTGCCAGCAAGCCCGGGTGGCTGGGCACCGGGGAGCTGTTTTTT,CASKPGWLGTGELFF
TRBV2,.,.,TRBJ2-5,TGTGCCAGCAGTGAATCTCCCAGGGTTGAGACCCAGTACTTC,CASSESPRVETQYF
TRBV7-9,TRBD1,.,TRBJ1-2,TGTGCCAGCGGGACAGGGGGACGATATGGCTACACCTTC,CASGTGGRYGYTF
TRBV9,.,.,TRBJ2-3,TGTGCCAGCAGCGTAGACAGAACCACAGATACGCGGTATTTT,CASSVDRTTDTRYF
TRBV20-1,.,.,TRBJ2-3,TGCAGTCCGGGTTCCGCAGATACGCAGTATTTT,CSPGSADTQYF
TRBV7-9,.,.,TRBJ2-2,TGTGCCAGCAGCTTAGCTCGTACCGGGGAGCTGTTTTTT,CASSLARTGELFF
TRBV6-1,.,.,TRBJ1-2,TGTGCCAGCAGTGGACCAGGAGCAGGGGAGGGGTATGGCTACACCTTC,CASSGPGAGEGYGYTF
TRBV7-7,TRBD2,.,TRBJ2-2,TGTGCCAGCAGCTTAGGGCGGGGGAGCGGGGAGCTGTTTTTT,CASSLGRGSGELFF
TRBV7-9,.,.,TRBJ1-2,TGTGCCAGCAGCTTACAGGGACTTGGCTACACCTTC,CASSLQGLGYTF
TRBV25-1,.,.,TRBJ1-2,TGTGCCAGCAGTTCACCAGCGTGGGGCTACACCTTT,CASSSPAWGYTF
TRBV7-2,TRBD1,.,TRBJ1-2,TGTGCCAGCAGCCCACAGGGGCACTATGGCTACACCTTC,CASSPQGHYGYTF
TRBV29-1,TRBD1,.,TRBJ2-5,TGCAGCGTTGGAGACAGGGGGCGAGGGGTCAGGGAGACCCAGTACTTC,CSVGDRGRGVRETQYF